The present entry profiles one TCR beta chain with its context. Antigen specificity is unknown. This sample is drawn from a study of early T cells in non-severe SARS-CoV-2 infection. Broader study findings: Database matching using VDJdb favored anti-spike CD8 responses, with private and CD4 specificities left missing.

Individual cDNA molecules received unique molecular identifiers during library preparation. A single record per CDR3 protein comes from TCRdb applying MiXCR to the 5' RACE reads. The table lists fewer than 85,000 distinct CDR3 sequences, roughly 14% of them singletons, with less than 5% in the top ten. The sample consisted of whole blood, taken at baseline. The receptor's source is an adult who was a healthcare worker with PCR-confirmed SARS-CoV-2 infection or an uninfected control (not recorded which).

CDR3 coding DNA: TGCAGCGTCGAGGGGACCCTTAAAGGAACAGATACGCAGTATTTT. Amino acid sequence: CSVEGTLKGTDTQYF. The V and J genes are TRBV29-1 and TRBJ2-3, with D perhaps given as TRBD1 or TRBD2 (5 bases each). The CDR3 is made up of 15 amino acids. Between the trimmed V and J ends, which lost 6 bases and 3 bases, there was a span of 19 bases. Per the germline V gene, CDR1 is SQVTM and CDR2 is ANQGSEA.